This is a list of T cell receptor beta chains from one sample in a study of PD-1 blockade in mismatch repair-deficient tumors. Profiled with immunoSEQ multiplex PCR; TCRdb holds only in-frame clones, not every one. The sample yields 76,000 or so clones, 65% to 85% seen once. Source: peripheral blood, taken 44 weeks after starting pembrolizumab. Every receptor here comes from an adult with mismatch repair-deficient cancer. Each CDR3 is given with its conserved first and last residue. The D gene is left open where the match is weak. Size values are once, few and many counts, or a class for expanded clones, and some rows have none.

abundance	d_gene	j_gene	v_gene	CDR3nt	CDR3aa
-	-	TRBJ2-7	TRBV5-6	TGTGCCAGCAGCTTGGATTCGGCGGGGAGCTACTACGAGCAGTACTTC	CASSLDSAGSYYEQYF
-	TRBD1	TRBJ2-7	TRBV7-9	TGTGCCAGCAGCCCTCTTCGCAATCACAGGGGACGCCGTTCCGACGAGCAGTACTTC	CASSPLRNHRGRRSDEQYF
once	-	TRBJ2-1	TRBV19	TGTGCCAGTAGTATGGTTAGGACTAACCTCTACAATGAGCAGTTCTTC	CASSMVRTNLYNEQFF
-	TRBD1	TRBJ1-2	TRBV18	TGTGCCAGCTCAGGGGACAGGGGGGCCTATGGCTACACCTTC	CASSGDRGAYGYTF
-	-	TRBJ2-3	TRBV10-3	TGTGCCACCGGCAGGGAGAGAGATACGCAGTATTTT	CATGRERDTQYF
-	-	TRBJ1-5	TRBV19	TGTGCCAGTAGTTATCAGCAGGGTAATCAGCCCCAGCATTTT	CASSYQQGNQPQHF
-	-	TRBJ2-3	TRBV7-2	TGTGCCAGCAGCTTGGCAGGAAGGGATACGCAGTATTTT	CASSLAGRDTQYF
once	TRBD1	TRBJ2-7	TRBV28	TGTGCCAGCAGTTTCCGGGACAGGGGGCGATACGAGCAGTACTTC	CASSFRDRGRYEQYF
-	-	TRBJ2-5	TRBV29-1	TGCAGCGCCGAGAGTCGGTCGCGTGCTGCCGGAGTATCGGGAGAGACCCAGTACTTC	CSAESRSRAAGVSGETQYF
-	-	TRBJ2-3	TRBV29-1	TGCAGCGCAAACGGACGGGGAGATACGCAGTATTTT	CSANGRGDTQYF
-	-	TRBJ1-5	TRBV4-1	TGCGCCAGCAGCCAAGAGAAAGTACAGGGCAATCAGCCCCAGCATTTT	CASSQEKVQGNQPQHF
-	TRBD2	TRBJ2-1	TRBV10-3	TGTGCCACCTCTAGCGGGAGTTCCTACAATGAGCAGTTCTTC	CATSSGSSYNEQFF
few	TRBD1	TRBJ1-2	TRBV11-3	TGTGCCAGCAGCACGGGACAGTTTAACTATGGCTACACCTTC	CASSTGQFNYGYTF
-	TRBD1	TRBJ1-3	TRBV7-9	TGTGCCAGCAGCACCATGGGACAGGGGATTGGAAACACCATATATTTT	CASSTMGQGIGNTIYF
-	TRBD2	TRBJ2-3	TRBV7-9	TGTGCCAGCAGCCCGACTAGCGGGAGCGAAGCAGATACGCAGTATTTT	CASSPTSGSEADTQYF
-	-	TRBJ1-1	TRBV7-2	TGTGCCAGCAGCTTAGTTCCGGAAAACACTGAAGCTTTCTTT	CASSLVPENTEAFF
-	-	TRBJ1-1	TRBV15	TGTGCCACCCTGCAGAAAGGGGGGACGGGATACACTGAAGCTTTCTTT	CATLQKGGTGYTEAFF
medium-sized	TRBD2	TRBJ2-5	TRBV4-1	TGCGCCAGCAGCCAAGAGCCGCTAGCGGGACTCCAAGAGACCCAGTACTTC	CASSQEPLAGLQETQYF
-	-	TRBJ2-7	TRBV11-2	TGTGCCAGCAGCGAAGGAGGGGGCAATTACGAGCAGTACTTC	CASSEGGGNYEQYF
-	-	TRBJ1-2	TRBV6-5	TGTGCCAGCAGAGACCTGGGTAACTATGGCTACACCTTC	CASRDLGNYGYTF
-	TRBD2	TRBJ2-1	TRBV2	TGTGCCAGCAGTGAAGAACTAGCGGGGTACAATGAGCAGTTCTTC	CASSEELAGYNEQFF
-	TRBD1	TRBJ1-1	TRBV10-3	TGTGCCATCAGAAAGGGGGGGACAGGTTGGTTCGCTGAAGCTTTCTTT	CAIRKGGTGWFAEAFF
few	-	TRBJ1-5	TRBV27	TGTGCCAGCAGTTTATCCGGCAATCAGCCCCAGCATTTT	CASSLSGNQPQHF
once	-	TRBJ2-1	TRBV11-3	TGTGCCAGCAGCTTCGGGCCGGCTAGCTTGGGCAATGAGCAGTTCTTC	CASSFGPASLGNEQFF
-	-	TRBJ1-2	TRBV6-4	TGTGCCAGCAGTGTTAGGGGTTTCGGGAAATTGTTAGGCTACACCTTC	CASSVRGFGKLLGYTF
once	TRBD1	TRBJ2-1	TRBV13	TGTGCCAGCAGCTTACGACAGGGGGTGGATGAGCAGTTCTTC	CASSLRQGVDEQFF
-	-	TRBJ1-2	TRBV5-4	TGTGCCAGCAGCCCCGCACTGTGGGTTAACTATGGCTACACCTTC	CASSPALWVNYGYTF
-	-	TRBJ2-1	TRBV29-1	TGCAGCGTTTTTAAGGACAATAACAATGAGCAGTTCTTC	CSVFKDNNNEQFF
-	-	TRBJ1-2	TRBV4-1	TGCGCCAGCAGCCAAGTAGGGGGTAGCAATGGCTACACCTTC	CASSQVGGSNGYTF
-	TRBD2	TRBJ2-3	TRBV9	TGTGCCAGCACCGAGGGAGGGCGTAGCACAGATACGCAGTATTTT	CASTEGGRSTDTQYF
-	TRBD2	TRBJ2-5	TRBV27	TGTGCCAGCAGTTTCGGACTAGCGGGAGAGACCCAGTACTTC	CASSFGLAGETQYF